This T cell receptor (beta chain) was obtained from a study of shared clonotypes between healthy human individuals. Trimming took 2 bases from V and 1 from J, leaving 7 bases between them. Germline values: CDR1 SGHRS, CDR2 YFSETQ. This CDR3 is 13 amino acids long. For this clone: The sample has other DNA sequences that encode this CDR3 too.

Data came from immunoSEQ multiplex PCR; TCRdb stores just in-frame clones and leaves some out. The top ten hold 0.35% to 0.45% of the sample, which has about 2.4 million clones, 80% to 95% seen once. The clonotype was recovered from a young man in good health. Some clones in this sample may be carry-over from other donors' samples. Material for sequencing was naive CD4+ T cells from PBMCs. The subset is: CD45RA+ positively selected. The chain is built from TRBV5-1 and TRBJ2-7; D is uncertain. The CDR3 protein is CASSFDGSYEQYF. The CDR3 DNA follows: TGCGCCAGCAGCTTTGACGGATCCTACGAGCAGTACTTC. The whole variable domain, filled in from reference TRBV5-1 and TRBJ2-7, reads KAGVTQTPRYLIKTRGQQVTLSCSPISGHRSVSWYQQTPGQGLQFLFEYFSETQRNKGNFPGRFSGRQFSNSRSEMNVSTLELGDSALYLCASSFDGSYEQYFGPGTRLTVT.